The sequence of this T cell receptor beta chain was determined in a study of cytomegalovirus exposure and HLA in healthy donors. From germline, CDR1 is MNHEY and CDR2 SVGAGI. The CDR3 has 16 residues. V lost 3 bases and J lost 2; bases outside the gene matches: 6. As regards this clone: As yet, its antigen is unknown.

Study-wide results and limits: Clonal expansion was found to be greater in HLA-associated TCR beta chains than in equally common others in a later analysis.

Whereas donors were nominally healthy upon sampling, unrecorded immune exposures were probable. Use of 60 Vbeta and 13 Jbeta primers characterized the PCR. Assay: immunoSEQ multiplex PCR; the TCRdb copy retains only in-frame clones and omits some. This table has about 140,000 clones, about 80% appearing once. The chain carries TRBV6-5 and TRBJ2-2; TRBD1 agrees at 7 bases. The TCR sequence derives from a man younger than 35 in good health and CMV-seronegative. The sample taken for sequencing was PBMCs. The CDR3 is CASSYLGTDNTGELFF. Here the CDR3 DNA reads TGTGCCAGCAGTTATTTAGGGACAGACAACACCGGGGAGCTGTTTTTT.